The clone carrying this T cell receptor beta chain was found once. As yet, its antigen is unknown. These data come from a study of T cell repertoires in cytomegalovirus infection. Looking at the study overall: Selection of CMV epitopes for the study included recently identified HLA-C-restricted and well-studied HLA-B-restricted ones. TCR beta signatures that were public indicated CMV infection and matching HLA type.

The study's findings and limits: HLA-C-restricted CMV-specific TCR beta clonotypes prevailed in the ex vivo response. Frequencies of public TCR beta families were cumulated, and this identified carriers of CMV plus the relevant HLA.

The CDR3 is made up of 12 amino acids. V lost 7 bases, J lost 5 bases, and 4 bases stayed unmatched. CDR1 MNHGY and CDR2 SAAAGT come from the germline V gene. TCRdb fed the reads into MiXCR, producing one record per CDR3 protein. The top ten clones hold roughly 13% of a sample with about 400,000 distinct CDR3 sequences, about 35% of them seen once. This chain uses TRBV6-8 with TRBJ2-7; 8 bases are a match to TRBD2. This specimen was cultured PBMCs, taken from culture after CMV antigen stimulation. The sequence was collected from a human donor in good health (CMV status not recorded). Some clones in this sample may be carry-over from other donors' samples. CDR3 in DNA: TGTGCCAGCAACACTAGCGGAGACGAGCAGTACGTC. Translation gives CASNTSGDEQYV.